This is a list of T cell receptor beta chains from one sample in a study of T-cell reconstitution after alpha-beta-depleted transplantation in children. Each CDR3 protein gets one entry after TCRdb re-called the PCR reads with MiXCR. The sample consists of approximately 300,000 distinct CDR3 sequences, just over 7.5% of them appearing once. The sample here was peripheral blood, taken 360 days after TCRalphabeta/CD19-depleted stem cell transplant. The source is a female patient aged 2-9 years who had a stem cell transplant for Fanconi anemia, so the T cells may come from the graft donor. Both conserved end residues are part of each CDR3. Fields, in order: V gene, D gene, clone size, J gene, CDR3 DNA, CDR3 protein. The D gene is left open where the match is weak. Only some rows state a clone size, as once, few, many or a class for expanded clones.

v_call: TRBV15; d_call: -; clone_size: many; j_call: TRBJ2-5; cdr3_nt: TGTGCCACCAGCAGATTGCCCGGGACGGAGATCCAAGAGACCCAGTACTTC; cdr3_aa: CATSRLPGTEIQETQYF
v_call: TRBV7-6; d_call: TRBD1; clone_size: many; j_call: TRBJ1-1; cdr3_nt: TGTGCCAGCGGACTAGGACAGGAGAACACTGAAGCTTTCTTT; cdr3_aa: CASGLGQENTEAFF
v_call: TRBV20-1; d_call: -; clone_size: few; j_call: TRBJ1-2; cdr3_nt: TGCAGTGCTAGCCGCAGGGGTTTTGATGGCTACACCTTC; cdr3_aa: CSASRRGFDGYTF
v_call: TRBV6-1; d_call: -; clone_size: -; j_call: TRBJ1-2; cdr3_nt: TGTGCCAGCAGGCTCGACAGGAGTACTGGCTACACCTTC; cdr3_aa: CASRLDRSTGYTF
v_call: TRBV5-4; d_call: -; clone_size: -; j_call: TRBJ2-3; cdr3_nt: TGTGCCAGCAGCTTGGAGGAAGGCACAGATACGCAGTATTTT; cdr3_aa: CASSLEEGTDTQYF
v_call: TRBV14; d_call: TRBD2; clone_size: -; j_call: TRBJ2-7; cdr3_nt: TGTGCCAGCAGCCAAGGACGGGGGGGGACCTACGAGCAGTACTTC; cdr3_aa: CASSQGRGGTYEQYF
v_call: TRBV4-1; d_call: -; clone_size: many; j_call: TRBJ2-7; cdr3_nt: TGCGCCAGCAGCCAAGGGGCAGGGTACAAAAGCTCCTACGAGCAGTACTTC; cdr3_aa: CASSQGAGYKSSYEQYF
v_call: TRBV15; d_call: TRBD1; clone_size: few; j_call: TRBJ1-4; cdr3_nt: TGTGCCACCAGCAGACCAAGGACAGGGGGGGAAAAACTGTTTTTT; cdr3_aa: CATSRPRTGGEKLFF
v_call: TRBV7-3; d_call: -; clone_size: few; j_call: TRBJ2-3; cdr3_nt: TGTGCCAGCAGCCTTGGATCTGGGCCTAGCACAGATACGCAGTATTTT; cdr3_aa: CASSLGSGPSTDTQYF
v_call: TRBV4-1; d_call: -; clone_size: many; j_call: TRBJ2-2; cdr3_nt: TGCGCCAGCAGCCGGACCCAGACCGGGGAGCTGTTTTTT; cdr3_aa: CASSRTQTGELFF
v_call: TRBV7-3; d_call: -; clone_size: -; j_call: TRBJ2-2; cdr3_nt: TGTGCCAGCAGCTCGTCCACTAAGCGAGAGCTGTTTTTT; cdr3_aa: CASSSSTKRELFF
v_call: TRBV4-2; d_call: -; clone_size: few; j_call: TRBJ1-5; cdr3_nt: TGTGCCAGCAGCCAAGTCGGAGGGAGTCGCAATCAGCCCCAGCATTTT; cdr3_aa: CASSQVGGSRNQPQHF
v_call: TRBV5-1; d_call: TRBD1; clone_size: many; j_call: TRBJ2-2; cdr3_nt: TGCGCCAGCAGTAATCCGGGACAGCCGCCCGGGGAGCTGTTTTTT; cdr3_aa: CASSNPGQPPGELFF
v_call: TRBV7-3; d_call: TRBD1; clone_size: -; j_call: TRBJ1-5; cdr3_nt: TGTGCCAGCAGCTTATGGCAGGGGGCAGGGGATCAGCCCCAGCATTTT; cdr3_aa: CASSLWQGAGDQPQHF
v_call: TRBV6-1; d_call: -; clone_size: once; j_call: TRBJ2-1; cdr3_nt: TGTGCCAGCAGTGCCTGGGACGCCTACAATGAGCAGTTCTTC; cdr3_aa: CASSAWDAYNEQFF